The next 21 T cell receptor beta chains were all read from a single sample in a study of blood T cell repertoires in COVID-19. Sequencing used immunoSEQ multiplex PCR; TCRdb keeps in-frame clones, though not all of them. The sample contains 48,000 or so clones, more than 75% of which appear only once. The sequencing input was peripheral blood. These receptors were collected from a woman aged 55-69 years with acute or convalescent COVID-19.

V and J are TRBV2 and TRBJ2-1, with 7 bases identical to TRBD2. The V gene's germline CDR1 is SNHLY and CDR2 FYNNEI. V was clipped by 7 bases and J by 6 bases; unmatched bases: 9. This CDR3 spans 14 amino acids. The CDR3 DNA sequence: TGTGCCAGCACCGGATCCACGGGGGGCAATGAGCAGTTCTTC. Amino acid sequence: CASTGSTGGNEQFF.

The chain recombines TRBV5-6 with TRBJ1-1, with 8 bases identical to TRBD1. V gave up 3 bases and J gave up 4 bases; unmatched junction bases: 14. The germline V gene encodes CDR1 SGHDT and CDR2 YYEEEE. The CDR3 consists of 17 residues. The chain's CDR3 is CASSWTTGTGPSTEAFF. The CDR3 nucleotides are TGTGCCAGCAGCTGGACGACCGGGACAGGCCCTAGCACTGAAGCTTTCTTT.

This clone was observed a handful of times. The genes are TRBV2 and TRBJ1-5; perhaps TRBD1 as D (6 bases). Trimming shortened V by 4 bases and J by 4 bases, and 14 bases separated the two germline ends. Looked up from germline, CDR1 is SNHLY and CDR2 is FYNNEI. This CDR3 comprises 15 residues. The CDR3 loop is CASSVWGGANQPQHF. DNA for the CDR3: TGTGCCAGCAGTGTCTGGGGGGGGGCGAATCAGCCCCAGCATTTT.

The chain links TRBV7-6 to TRBJ2-2, with a tentative D call TRBD2 (6 bases). Germline V lookup: CDR1 SGHVS, CDR2 FNYEAQ. This CDR3 region has 16 residues. V was pared by 1 base and J by 4 bases, with 13 bases between. The CDR3 here is CASSLGAGTGTGELFF. The CDR3 DNA follows: TGTGCCAGCAGCTTAGGTGCGGGGACGGGCACCGGGGAGCTGTTTTTT.

The V and J genes are TRBV5-1 and TRBJ1-1; D uncertain. The CDR3 has 14 amino acids. The germline V gene has CDR1 SGHRS and CDR2 YFSETQ. V lost 0 bases, J lost 1 base, and 7 bases lay in between. The CDR3 nucleotides read TGCGCCAGCAGCTTGGGTCTGGCGAACACTGAAGCTTTCTTT. The encoded protein is CASSLGLANTEAFF.

This clone was seen only a few times. The rearrangement joins TRBV7-3 to TRBJ1-2; D is ambiguous. CDR1 is SGHTA and CDR2 is FQGTGA in the germline V gene. Trimming took 2 bases from V and 4 from J, leaving 14 bases between them. The CDR3 runs 15 residues. The CDR3 DNA follows: TGTGCCAGCAGCTTAGGTGGAGGGAACGCCTATGGCTACACCTTC. Translated, it gives CASSLGGGNAYGYTF.

In its sample, this clone was seen once. The chain employs TRBV29-1 and TRBJ2-1; 9 bases are a match to TRBD1. The germline V gene has CDR1 SQVTM and CDR2 ANQGSEA. The CDR3 is 13 residues long. The CDR3 reads CSANTGQGGEQFF. CDR3 coding DNA: TGCAGTGCTAACACGGGACAGGGAGGTGAGCAGTTCTTC.

This clone was found a few times. V gene TRBV7-3 combines with J gene TRBJ2-2, with no clear D. Germline values: CDR1 SGHTA, CDR2 FQGTGA. This CDR3 has 13 amino acids. Between the trimmed V and J ends, which lost 4 bases and 6 bases, there was a span of 9 bases. Here the CDR3 DNA reads TGTGCCAGCAGCTCCCCTCGGTCCGGGGAGCTGTTTTTT. Its protein is CASSSPRSGELFF.

The V gene is TRBV7-8, the J gene TRBJ1-2; D not resolved. Germline values: CDR1 SGHVS, CDR2 FQNEAQ. The ends were cut back, 0 bases at V and 8 bases at J, with 19 bases in the middle. The CDR3 covers 16 residues. The CDR3, as DNA: TGTGCCAGCAGCTTAGCGGGCCGGGGAGATAAGCGCGGCTACACCTTC. This encodes CASSLAGRGDKRGYTF.

This sequence joins TRBV7-2 and TRBJ1-6; 9 bases align to TRBD1. CDR3 length: 16 residues. J gave up 7 bases and V 5 bases, and 9 bases lay outside the gene matches. The V gene's germline CDR1 is SGHTA and CDR2 FQGNSA. CDR3 in DNA: TGTGCCAGCAGCGCCGGGACAGGGAGGCTCAATTCACCCCTCCACTTT. Amino acids: CASSAGTGRLNSPLHF. Together with reference TRBV7-2 and TRBJ1-6, the CDR3 gives the full variable domain: GAGVSQSPSNKVTEKGKDVELRCDPISGHTALYWYRQSLGQGLEFLIYFQGNSAPDKSGLPSDRFSAERTGGSVSTLTIQRTQQEDSAVYLCASSAGTGRLNSPLHFGNGTRLTVT.

V and J are TRBV6-5 and TRBJ1-2; possibly TRBD1 for D (5 bases). V was cut by 7 bases and J by 4 bases, with 10 bases left in between. Germline CDR1 MNHEY, CDR2 SVGAGI. CDR3 length equals 12 residues. Here the CDR3 reads CASTGGGYGYTF. CDR3 DNA sequence: TGTGCCAGCACGGGGGGTGGCTATGGCTACACCTTC.

The rearrangement joins TRBV10-3 to TRBJ2-1; 8 bases are a match to TRBD1. The V gene's germline CDR1 is ENHRY and CDR2 SYGVKD. The CDR3 has 18 amino acids. V lost 3 bases and J lost 4; bases outside the gene matches: 14. The CDR3 DNA reads TGTGCCATCAGTGATTCCCGGACAGGGAAGATTGGATACAATGAGCAGTTCTTC. It yields the protein CAISDSRTGKIGYNEQFF.

The chain couples TRBV13 to TRBJ1-1, with 8 bases fitting TRBD1. From germline, CDR1 is PRHDT and CDR2 FYEKMQ (reference sequence). This CDR3 is built from 15 residues. V was pared by 5 bases and J by 1 base, with 6 bases of the junction left unmatched. The CDR3, as DNA: TGTGCCAGCAGCCTGAGGACAGGGAAGAACACTGAAGCTTTCTTT. Amino acid sequence: CASSLRTGKNTEAFF.

This clone was counted a few times. The junction does not match germline at one end; this may be a read error. CDR3 protein: CASSPRVSSGSTDTQYF. DNA of the CDR3: TGTGCTAGCAGCCCTAGGGTCTCGAGCGGGAGTACAGATACGCAGTATTTT. This chain joins TRBV7-7 and TRBJ2-3, with TRBD2 matching 8 bases. Germline V gene lookup returns CDR1 SSHAT and CDR2 FNYEAQ (reference sequence). The CDR3 totals 17 residues. Complete variable domain (other parts from reference TRBV7-7 and TRBJ2-3): GAGVSQSPRYKVTKRGQDVTLRCDPISSHATLYWYQQALGQGPEFLTYFNYEAQPDKSGLPSDRFSAERPEGSISTLTIQRTEQRDSAMYRCASSPRVSSGSTDTQYFGPGTRLTVL.

CDR3 loop: CASSIDRGGYGSNQPQHF. DNA of the CDR3: TGTGCCAGTAGTATAGATAGGGGGGGTTACGGAAGCAATCAGCCCCAGCATTTT. This rearrangement joins TRBV19 to TRBJ1-5; tentative D call: TRBD1 (6 bases). Trimming removed 0 bases at V and 1 base at J, with 16 bases between. This CDR3 contains 18 residues. The V gene's germline CDR1 is LNHDA and CDR2 SQIVND (reference sequence).

The chain carries TRBV6-5 and TRBJ1-5; TRBD1 might be the D (6 bases). This CDR3 spans 15 amino acids. V was trimmed by 7 bases and J by 1 base, leaving 14 bases between them. The germline V gene has CDR1 MNHEY and CDR2 SVGAGI. The CDR3 region has the DNA TGTGCCAGCAACCCAACCAGGGGCAGCAATCAGCCCCAGCATTTT. It encodes CASNPTRGSNQPQHF.

This chain uses TRBV27 with TRBJ1-2, with TRBD1 as a possible D gene (6 bases). CDR3 length: 13 residues. From germline, CDR1 is MNHEY and CDR2 SMNVEV (reference sequence). The V end was cut by 5 bases, the J end by 4 bases, with 11 bases between. CDR3 DNA: TGTGCCAGCAGTCCCGGACAGTTCTATGGCTACACCTTC. Encoded protein: CASSPGQFYGYTF.

This rearrangement joins TRBV5-1 to TRBJ1-2, with 8 bases identical to TRBD1. The V gene end was trimmed by 4 bases and the J gene end by 2 bases; junction bases not matched to a gene: 7. There are 15 residues in the CDR3. Germline V gene data show CDR1 as SGHRS and CDR2 as YFSETQ. Written as DNA, the CDR3 is TGCGCCAGCAGCGGGCGACAGGGGAAAAACTATGGCTACACCTTC. This sequence encodes CASSGRQGKNYGYTF.

V gene TRBV7-9 combines with J gene TRBJ1-1; the D is unclear. The CDR3 has 14 amino acids. V was clipped by 5 bases and J by 3 bases, with 13 bases between them. Germline CDR1 and CDR2: SEHNR and FQNEAQ (reference sequence). The CDR3 DNA follows: TGTGCCAGCAGCCCCCCGGCCCGGGACACTGAAGCTTTCTTT. Translating it yields CASSPPARDTEAFF.

This chain connects TRBV2 to TRBJ2-3; 10 bases fit TRBD2. The trim removed 9 bases at V and 3 bases at J, leaving 18 bases unmatched. The germline CDR1 and CDR2 sequences are SNHLY and FYNNEI. The CDR3 sequence is 18 residues long. This CDR3 is CAREQGSQREGRTDTQYF. CDR3 nucleotide sequence: TGTGCCAGAGAGCAGGGGTCCCAGCGGGAGGGCCGGACAGATACGCAGTATTTT. Using reference TRBV2 and TRBJ2-3 for the parts outside the CDR3, the full variable domain is EPEVTQTPSHQVTQMGQEVILRCVPISNHLYFYWYRQILGQKVEFLVSFYNNEISEKSEIFDDQFSVERPDGSNFTLKIRSTKLEDSAMYFCAREQGSQREGRTDTQYFGPGTRLTVL.

The chain joins TRBV9 to TRBJ2-7; tentatively, D is TRBD2 (5 bases). Germline V gene lookup returns CDR1 SGDLS and CDR2 YYNGEE. The ends were cut back, 2 bases at V and 2 bases at J, with 11 bases in the middle. This CDR3 has 14 residues. CDR3 amino acids: CASSVGGSTYEQYF. CDR3 nucleotide sequence: TGTGCCAGCAGCGTGGGCGGGTCAACCTACGAGCAGTACTTC.